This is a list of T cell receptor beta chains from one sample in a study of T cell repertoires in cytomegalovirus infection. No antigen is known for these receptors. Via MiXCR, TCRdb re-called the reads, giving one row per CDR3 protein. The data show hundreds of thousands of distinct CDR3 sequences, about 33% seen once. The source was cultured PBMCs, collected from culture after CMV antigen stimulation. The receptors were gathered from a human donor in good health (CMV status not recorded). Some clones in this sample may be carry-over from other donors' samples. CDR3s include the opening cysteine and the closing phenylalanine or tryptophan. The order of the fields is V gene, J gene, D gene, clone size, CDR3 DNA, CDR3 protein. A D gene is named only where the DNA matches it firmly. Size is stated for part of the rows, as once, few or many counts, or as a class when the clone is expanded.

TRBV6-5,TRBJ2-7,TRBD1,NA,TGTGCCAGCAGTTACGTGGGACAGGGTCTCTACGAGCAGTACTTC,CASSYVGQGLYEQYF
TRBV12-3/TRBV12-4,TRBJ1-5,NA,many,TGTGCCAGCAACCCTACAGAGACCAATCAGCCCCAGCATTTT,CASNPTETNQPQHF
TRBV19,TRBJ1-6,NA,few,TGTGCCAGTAGTAGGGCCGGGGATTCACCCCTCCACTTT,CASSRAGDSPLHF
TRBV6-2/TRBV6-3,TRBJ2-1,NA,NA,TGTGCCAGCAGTTACTCCGTCAACTACAATGAGCAGTTCTTC,CASSYSVNYNEQFF
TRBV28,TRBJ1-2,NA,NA,TGTGCCAGCGTTGAGACAGGTCGGGGCTACACCTTC,CASVETGRGYTF
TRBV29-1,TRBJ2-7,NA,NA,TGCAGCGTCGCGGATCCCTACCTGGGGCAGTACTTC,CSVADPYLGQYF
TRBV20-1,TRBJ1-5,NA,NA,TGCAGTGCTAGGGAGGTAGGAGATCAGCCCCAGCATTTT,CSAREVGDQPQHF
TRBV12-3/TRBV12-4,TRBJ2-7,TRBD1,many,TGTGCCAGCAGTTTACCGGGACAGGGGGCCTACGAGCAGTACTTC,CASSLPGQGAYEQYF
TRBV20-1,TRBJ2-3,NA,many,TGCAGTGCTAGTCGCGGCGGTATCACAGATACGCAGTATTTT,CSASRGGITDTQYF
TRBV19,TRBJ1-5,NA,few,TGTGCCAGTAGTATGGTCCGTGATAGCAATCAGCCCCAGCATTTT,CASSMVRDSNQPQHF
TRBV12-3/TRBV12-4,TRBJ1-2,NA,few,TGTGCCAGCAGTTACGCCTGGCTGGAAATAAGCTACACCTTC,CASSYAWLEISYTF
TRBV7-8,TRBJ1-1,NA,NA,TGTGCCAGCAGCTTATTTCAAAGCGGGGGGCACACTGAAGCTTTCTTT,CASSLFQSGGHTEAFF
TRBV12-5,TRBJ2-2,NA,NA,TGTGCTAGTGGGCCAGGCGCGGGGAACACCGGGGAGCTGTTTTTT,CASGPGAGNTGELFF
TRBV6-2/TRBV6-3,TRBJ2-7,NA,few,TGTGCCAGCAGTTACGCGACCGGAGGGATTTCAGGGAATAGGTACGAGCAGTACTTC,CASSYATGGISGNRYEQYF
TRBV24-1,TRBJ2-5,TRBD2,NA,TGTGCCACCAGTGATTTAGGGCTAGCGGGGGGAGAGACCCAGTACTTC,CATSDLGLAGGETQYF
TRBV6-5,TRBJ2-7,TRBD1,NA,TGTGCCAGCAGTTACTCGTACAAGACAGGGGCCTCCTACGAGCAGTACTTC,CASSYSYKTGASYEQYF
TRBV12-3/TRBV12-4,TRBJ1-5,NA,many,TGTGCCAGCAAGTTTGGGCAGTTCAATCAGCCCCAGCATTTT,CASKFGQFNQPQHF
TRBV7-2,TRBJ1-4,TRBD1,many,TGTGCCAGCAGCTTCGACAGGGCCCCCGAAAAACTGTTTTTT,CASSFDRAPEKLFF
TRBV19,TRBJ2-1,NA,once,TGTGCCAGTAGTATCGGGCGGGGGCCTGAGCAGTTCTTC,CASSIGRGPEQFF
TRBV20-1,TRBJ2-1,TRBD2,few,TGCAGTGGGATAGCGGGAGGGCCGTCCTACAATGAGCAGTTCTTC,CSGIAGGPSYNEQFF
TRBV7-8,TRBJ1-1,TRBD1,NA,TGTGCCAGCAGCATTATCAGGGGGTGGAACACTGAAGCTTTCTTT,CASSIIRGWNTEAFF
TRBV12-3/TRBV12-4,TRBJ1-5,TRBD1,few,TGTGCCAGCAGTATAACAGGGGGAGGGCAGCCCCAGCATTTT,CASSITGGGQPQHF
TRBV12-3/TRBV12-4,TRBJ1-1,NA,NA,TGTGCCAGCACCGACCGGGACAAGGGCACTGAAGCTTTCTTT,CASTDRDKGTEAFF
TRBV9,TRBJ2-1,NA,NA,TGTGCCAGCAGCGTAGTGGACAAGTCTGCCTACAATGAGCAGTTCTTC,CASSVVDKSAYNEQFF
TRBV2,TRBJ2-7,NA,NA,TGTGCCAGCAAGGCGGGGACTTCCGACGAGCAGTACTTC,CASKAGTSDEQYF
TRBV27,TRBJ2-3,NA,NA,TGTGCCAGCAGTTCCCTGGGTAGGGCAGATACGCAGTATTTT,CASSSLGRADTQYF
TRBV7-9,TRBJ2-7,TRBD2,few,TGTGCCAGCAGCTCATCCGGGACTAACGAGCAGTACTTC,CASSSSGTNEQYF
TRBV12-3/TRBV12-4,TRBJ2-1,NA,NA,TGTGCCAGCAGTTTAGCGTCGTTAGTCTACAATGAGCAGTTCTTC,CASSLASLVYNEQFF
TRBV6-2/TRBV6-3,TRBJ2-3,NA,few,TGTGCCAGCAGTCCCAGGAACGGGGCGCAGTATTTT,CASSPRNGAQYF
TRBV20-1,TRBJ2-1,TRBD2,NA,TGCAGTGCTAGAACGACTAGCGGGGGAGGGGGGCCAAATGAGCAGTTCTTC,CSARTTSGGGGPNEQFF
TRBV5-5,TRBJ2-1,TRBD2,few,TGTGCCAGCAGCGTGAGAGCGGGAGTGAGGAATGAGCAGTTCTTC,CASSVRAGVRNEQFF
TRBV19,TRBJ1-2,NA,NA,TGTGCCAGTAGTATACAGGACTATGGCTACACCTTC,CASSIQDYGYTF
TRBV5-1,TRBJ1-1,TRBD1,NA,TGCGCCAGCAGCCCCGGACAGGGTGAGCCTGAAGCTTTCTTT,CASSPGQGEPEAFF
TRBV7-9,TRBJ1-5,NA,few,TGTGCCAGCAGCTTCCATCGCGGGGGGGATCAGCCCCAGCATTTT,CASSFHRGGDQPQHF
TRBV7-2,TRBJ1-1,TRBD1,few,TGTGCCAGCAGCGAGCCGGGACAGGGGGCAGTAGCTTTCTTT,CASSEPGQGAVAFF